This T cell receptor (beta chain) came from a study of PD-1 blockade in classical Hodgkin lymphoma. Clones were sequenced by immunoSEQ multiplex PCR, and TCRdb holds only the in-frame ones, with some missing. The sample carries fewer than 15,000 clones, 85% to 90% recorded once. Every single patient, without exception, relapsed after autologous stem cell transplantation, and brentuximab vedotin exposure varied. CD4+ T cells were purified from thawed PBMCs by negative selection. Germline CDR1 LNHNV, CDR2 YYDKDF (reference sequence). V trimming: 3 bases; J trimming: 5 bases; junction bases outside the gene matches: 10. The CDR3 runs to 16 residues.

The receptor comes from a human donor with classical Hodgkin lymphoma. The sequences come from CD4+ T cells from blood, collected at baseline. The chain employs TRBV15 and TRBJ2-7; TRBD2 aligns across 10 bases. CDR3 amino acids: CATSSTPGLASHEQYF. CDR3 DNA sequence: TGTGCCACCAGCAGCACTCCGGGACTAGCGTCCCACGAGCAGTACTTC.